This T cell receptor beta chain was sequenced for a study of early stage breast cancer tumors. The overall study: Eight ER+/PR+/HER2- tumors were invasive ductal; a few were invasive lobular. Study-wide points: Tumors had approximately 2.5-fold higher T cell density than normal breast.

TCRdb's table, derived via immunoSEQ multiplex PCR, lists solely in-frame clones and lacks some. The repertoire holds 8,500 to 10,000 clones, with about 79% as singletons. Trimming at V came to 6 bases and at J to 3 bases, leaving 7 bases not matched to a gene. This CDR3 spans 15 amino acids. The germline CDR1 and CDR2 sequences are MGHDK and SYGVNS. As concerns this clone: Its target is unknown.

The V and J genes are TRBV25-1 and TRBJ2-7; 11 nucleotides line up with TRBD1. The TCR sequence derives from a middle-aged person with breast cancer. Material: normal breast tissue next to the tumor. In DNA, the CDR3 is TGTGCCAGCAGGCGGACAGGGGGCGGGTTCTACGAGCAGTACTTC. Protein: CASRRTGGGFYEQYF.